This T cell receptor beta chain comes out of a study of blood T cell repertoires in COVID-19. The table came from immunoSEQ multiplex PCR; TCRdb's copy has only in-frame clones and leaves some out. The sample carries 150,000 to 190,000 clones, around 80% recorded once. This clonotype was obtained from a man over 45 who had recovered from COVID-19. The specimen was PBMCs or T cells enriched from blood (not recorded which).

CDR3 sequence (DNA): TGTGCCAGCAGCTTAGAGACAGGGGTGAGTGCTTTCTTT. Protein product: CASSLETGVSAFF. The V call is TRBV5-4, the J call TRBJ1-1; 8 bases fit TRBD1. The CDR3 loop spans 13 amino acids. Germline lookup yields CDR1 SGHNT and CDR2 YYREEE (reference sequence). J gave up 11 bases and V 2 bases, and 8 bases lay outside the gene matches.